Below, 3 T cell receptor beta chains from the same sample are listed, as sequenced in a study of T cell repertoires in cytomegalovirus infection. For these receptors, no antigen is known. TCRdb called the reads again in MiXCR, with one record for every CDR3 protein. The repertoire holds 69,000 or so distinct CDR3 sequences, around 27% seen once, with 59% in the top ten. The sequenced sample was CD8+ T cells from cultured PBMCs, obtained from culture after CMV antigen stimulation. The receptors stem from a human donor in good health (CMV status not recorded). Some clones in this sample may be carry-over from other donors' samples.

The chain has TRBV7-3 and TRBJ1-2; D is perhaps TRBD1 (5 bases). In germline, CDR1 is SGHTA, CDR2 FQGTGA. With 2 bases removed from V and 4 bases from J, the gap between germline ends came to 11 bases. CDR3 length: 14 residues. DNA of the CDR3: TGTGCCAGCAGCTTAGGGGACTCGATCTATGGCTACACCTTC. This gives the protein CASSLGDSIYGYTF.

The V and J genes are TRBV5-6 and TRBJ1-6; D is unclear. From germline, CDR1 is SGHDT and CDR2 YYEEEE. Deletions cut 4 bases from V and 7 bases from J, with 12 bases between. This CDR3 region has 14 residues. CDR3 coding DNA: TGTGCCAGCAGCCTTCCGGTCGGAAATTCACCCCTCCACTTT. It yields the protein CASSLPVGNSPLHF. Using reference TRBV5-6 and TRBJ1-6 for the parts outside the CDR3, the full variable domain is DAGVTQSPTHLIKTRGQQVTLRCSPKSGHDTVSWYQQALGQGPQFIFQYYEEEERQRGNFPDRFSGHQFPNYSSELNVNALLLGDSALYLCASSLPVGNSPLHFGNGTRLTVT.

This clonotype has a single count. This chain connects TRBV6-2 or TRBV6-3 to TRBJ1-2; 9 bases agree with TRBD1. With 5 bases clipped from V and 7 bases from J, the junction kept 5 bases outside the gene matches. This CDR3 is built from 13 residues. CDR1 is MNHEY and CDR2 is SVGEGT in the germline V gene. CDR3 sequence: CASSRGTGIGYTF. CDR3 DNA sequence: TGTGCCAGCAGTCGCGGGACAGGGATTGGCTACACCTTC.